Presented here are 4 T cell receptor beta chains from one specimen sequenced in a study of T cell repertoires in cytomegalovirus infection. Via MiXCR, TCRdb re-called the reads, giving one row per CDR3 protein. The data hold roughly 220,000 distinct CDR3 sequences, with about 40% observed a single time. The antigens of these receptors remain unknown. The sample in question was CD8+ T cells from cultured PBMCs, obtained from culture after CMV antigen stimulation. These receptors were obtained from a human donor in good health (CMV status not recorded). Some clones in this sample may be carry-over from other donors' samples.

V is TRBV7-9 and J is TRBJ2-7, with D perhaps matching TRBD1 or TRBD2 (6 bases each). CDR3 length: 12 amino acids. Germline loops: CDR1 SEHNR, CDR2 FQNEAQ (reference sequence). Trimming took off 4 bases at V and 6 bases at J, with 10 bases between the two ends. The CDR3 DNA follows: TGTGCCAGCAGCTCGGAGGGGGTCGAGCAGTACTTC. Its translation: CASSSEGVEQYF.

The CDR3 is CASSLGLTGSYEQYF. CDR3 sequence (DNA): TGTGCCAGCAGCTTAGGGCTGACAGGGTCCTACGAGCAGTACTTC. The chain links TRBV7-9 to TRBJ2-7, with 7 bases aligning to TRBD1. The trim removed 1 base at V and 1 base at J, leaving 4 bases unmatched. Germline loops: CDR1 SEHNR, CDR2 FQNEAQ (reference sequence). The CDR3 is made up of 15 amino acids.

The chain employs TRBV7-9 and TRBJ2-3; 8 nucleotides line up with TRBD2. V shed 1 base, J shed 3 bases, and the junction held 3 bases outside the gene matches. The CDR3 spans 15 residues. Germline V CDR1 and CDR2: SEHNR, FQNEAQ (reference sequence). As DNA, the CDR3 is TGTGCCAGCAGCTTAGGAGCGGGGGCGACAGATACGCAGTATTTT. It translates to CASSLGAGATDTQYF.

The genes are TRBV27 and TRBJ2-1; TRBD2 aligns across 10 bases. The CDR3 is 14 amino acids. Trimming cost V 2 bases and J 13 bases; bases outside gene matches: 8. The germline CDR1 and CDR2 sequences are MNHEY and SMNVEV (reference sequence). The CDR3 is CASSLRTSGGFQFF. In DNA form, the CDR3 reads TGTGCCAGCAGTTTACGGACTAGCGGAGGGTTCCAGTTCTTC.